This entry lists 6 T cell receptor beta chains sequenced from one sample in a study of T cell responses to AZD1222 COVID-19 vaccine. Clones were sequenced by immunoSEQ multiplex PCR, and TCRdb holds only the in-frame ones, with some missing. The sample includes more than 150,000 clones, almost 95% of them seen just once. The sample in question was peripheral blood, obtained on day 0 of AZD1222 vaccination. The source is an adult in good health.

The chain couples TRBV24-1 to TRBJ2-3; D is unresolved. Trimming stripped 3 bases from V and 9 bases from J, with 9 bases between. There are 12 residues in the CDR3. Germline CDR1 is KGHDR and CDR2 is SFDVKD. The CDR3 region is CATSDGEGTQYF. The DNA of the CDR3 is TGTGCCACCAGTGATGGAGAAGGGACGCAGTATTTT.

The rearrangement links TRBV7-8 to TRBJ1-6; D is perhaps TRBD1 (5 bases). Germline CDR1 reads SGHVS; CDR2 reads FQNEAQ. The CDR3 is made up of 14 amino acids. V was pared by 4 bases and J by 7 bases, with 11 bases between. CDR3 sequence: CASSSGLSNSPLHF. CDR3 nucleotide sequence: TGTGCCAGCAGCTCGGGACTTAGCAATTCACCCCTCCACTTT. Looking up the rest from reference TRBV7-8 and TRBJ1-6 gives the full variable domain: GAGVSQSPRYKVAKRGQDVALRCDPISGHVSLFWYQQALGQGPEFLTYFQNEAQLDKSGLPSDRFFAERPEGSVSTLKIQRTQQEDSAVYLCASSSGLSNSPLHFGNGTRLTVT.

The V and J genes are TRBV10-3 and TRBJ1-2; D is perhaps TRBD1 (5 bases). Trimming left V 2 bases short and J 5 bases short, with 18 bases between. The CDR3 totals 16 residues. Germline V gene lookup returns CDR1 ENHRY and CDR2 SYGVKD. In DNA, the CDR3 is TGTGCCATCAGTGAGGCGACCCTAGACAGCGTTTATGGCTACACCTTC. Encoded protein: CAISEATLDSVYGYTF.

The chain employs TRBV11-3 and TRBJ2-2; TRBD1 agrees at 11 bases. This CDR3 comprises 15 residues. Germline CDR1 and CDR2: SGHNT and YENEEA. The V and J ends lost 3 bases and 4 bases, in that order; junction bases with no gene match: 1. The CDR3 DNA reads TGTGCCAGCAGCTTCGGGACAGGGGGCACCGGGGAGCTGTTTTTT. Amino acid sequence: CASSFGTGGTGELFF.

A single count supports this clone. The rearrangement uses TRBV7-9 and TRBJ1-4; D call uncertain. The ends were cut back, 1 base at V and 8 bases at J, with 8 bases in the middle. Germline-derived CDR1 and CDR2 are SEHNR and FQNEAQ (reference sequence). The CDR3 loop spans 13 amino acids. The CDR3 region is CASSLGGKEKLFF. The CDR3 region has the DNA TGTGCCAGCAGCTTAGGAGGAAAGGAAAAACTGTTTTTT.

This rearrangement joins TRBV5-4 to TRBJ2-1; TRBD2 matches at 8 bases. The V gene end was trimmed by 4 bases and the J gene end by 8 bases; junction bases not matched to a gene: 11. This CDR3 region has 15 residues. The germline V gene encodes CDR1 SGHNT and CDR2 YYREEE (reference sequence). CDR3 in amino acids: CASSLSGGGRDEQFF. The DNA for the CDR3 is TGTGCCAGCAGCCTCTCGGGCGGGGGGAGAGATGAGCAGTTCTTC.